This T cell receptor (beta chain) was sequenced in a study of blood T cell repertoires in COVID-19. Across the study: From the United States, Italy and Spain came samples of acute and convalescent COVID-19. Sources were T cells, B-cell-depleted T cells, or PBMCs; the material itself was cDNA or gDNA.

Looked up from germline, CDR1 is SQVTM and CDR2 is ANQGSEA. The CDR3 spans 13 residues. V shed 5 bases, J shed 2 bases, and the junction held 3 bases outside the gene matches. Original processing notes: Estimated nucleated cell counts came from reference gene primer amplification. Profiled with immunoSEQ multiplex PCR; TCRdb holds only in-frame clones, not every one. V and J calls plus clone size are reproduced from that table; the DNA served to infer D and trimming. The sample contains some 85,000 clones, about 77% of which appear only once. Patients at the Seattle site were enrolled during active infection and followed longitudinally.

This receptor was taken from a man in his 70s with COVID-19, enrolled during active disease. The rearrangement uses TRBV29-1 and TRBJ1-5, with 7 bases lining up with TRBD1. The specimen sequenced was peripheral blood. The CDR3 protein is CSVTTGGNQPQHF. In DNA form, the CDR3 reads TGCAGCGTTACCACAGGGGGCAATCAGCCCCAGCATTTT.